These 24 T cell receptor beta chains came from one sample sequenced in a study of cytomegalovirus exposure and HLA in healthy donors. The PCR contained 60 Vbeta and 13 Jbeta primers. This table comes from immunoSEQ multiplex PCR, and its TCRdb copy is limited to in-frame clones, with some not included. There are just over 150,000 clones in the sample; approximately 80% occur only once, and 6.6% lies in the top ten. Sequencing input: PBMCs. Every receptor here comes from a woman in her forties or fifties in good health and CMV-seropositive.

This clone came up a few times. The chain recombines TRBV6-5 with TRBJ2-1; 8 bases agree with TRBD2. This CDR3 spans 15 amino acids. With V trimmed by 2 bases and J by 10 bases, 10 bases remained unmatched. The germline V gene has CDR1 MNHEY and CDR2 SVGAGI. The CDR3 protein is CASSYNQRGPQEQFF. The CDR3, as DNA: TGTGCCAGCAGTTACAATCAGCGGGGGCCTCAAGAGCAGTTCTTC.

The chain links TRBV9 to TRBJ2-2, with 12 bases aligning to TRBD2. Trimming removed 0 bases from V and 4 bases from J; junction bases left unmatched: 10. CDR1 and CDR2 from the germline V gene are SGDLS and YYNGEE. The CDR3 length is 19 residues. CDR3 coding DNA: TGTGCCAGCAGCGTAGCCCCCCTAGCGGGGGGGCCTTCCACCGGGGAGCTGTTTTTT. It yields the protein CASSVAPLAGGPSTGELFF. Full variable domain (remainder filled in from reference TRBV9 and TRBJ2-2): DSGVTQTPKHLITATGQRVTLRCSPRSGDLSVYWYQQSLDQGLQFLIQYYNGEERAKGNILERFSAQQFPDLHSELNLSSLELGDSALYFCASSVAPLAGGPSTGELFFGEGSRLTVL.

The genes are TRBV10-2 and TRBJ2-7, with D uncertain. The CDR3 contains 12 residues. The V end lost 3 bases, the J end lost 4 bases, and 7 bases lay between the germline ends. CDR1 and CDR2 (germline): WSHSY, SAAADI. The CDR3 sequence is CASSENWYEQYF. CDR3 coding DNA: TGCGCCAGCAGTGAAAACTGGTACGAGCAGTACTTC.

This clone was seen a few times. The chain carries TRBV6-1 and TRBJ1-1, with 7 bases identical to TRBD1. This CDR3 has 14 residues. Per the germline V gene, CDR1 is MNHNS and CDR2 is SASEGT. Trimming at V came to 6 bases and at J to 1 base, leaving 5 bases not matched to a gene. CDR3: CASRQGLPNTEAFF. The DNA for the CDR3 is TGTGCCAGCAGACAGGGGCTCCCGAACACTGAAGCTTTCTTT.

The chain combines TRBV13 with TRBJ2-5; no definite D call. V gave up 5 bases and J gave up 5 bases, with 15 bases separating them. CDR3 length: 14 residues. Looked up from germline, CDR1 is PRHDT and CDR2 is FYEKMQ (reference sequence). CDR3 bases: TGTGCCAGCAGCACCCGACATTCTGGGGAGACCCAGTACTTC. Translation: CASSTRHSGETQYF.

This chain uses TRBV7-6 with TRBJ2-7, with a possible D match to TRBD2 (6 bases). The CDR3 is 15 residues long. V was cut by 3 bases and J by 2 bases, with 14 bases left in between. Germline-derived CDR1 and CDR2 are SGHVS and FNYEAQ. The CDR3 sequence: CASSFGDSDPYEQYF. The CDR3 DNA sequence: TGTGCCAGCAGCTTTGGGGACTCCGACCCCTACGAGCAGTACTTC.

The CDR3 bases are TGCAGCGTTGAAGATTTGGGGACAGGTCGGAATGAGCAGTTCTTC. Translation gives CSVEDLGTGRNEQFF. The chain employs TRBV29-1 and TRBJ2-1; 8 nucleotides match TRBD1. CDR1 SQVTM and CDR2 ANQGSEA come from the germline V gene. This CDR3 spans 15 amino acids. V shed 0 bases and J 7 bases; nucleotides not matched to a gene: 8.

The chain recombines TRBV5-4 with TRBJ2-1, with 14 positions matching TRBD2. V gave up 4 bases and J gave up 6 bases; unmatched junction bases: 3. The germline CDR1 and CDR2 sequences are SGHNT and YYREEE (reference sequence). This CDR3 has 15 residues. Here the CDR3 DNA reads TGTGCCAGCAGCGACGGGACTAGCGGGGGCAATGAGCAGTTCTTC. It is translated as CASSDGTSGGNEQFF.

The chain is built from TRBV9 and TRBJ2-1, with D perhaps TRBD2 (7 bases). The CDR3 extends over 14 amino acids. CDR1 SGDLS and CDR2 YYNGEE come from the germline V gene. V lost 5 bases and J lost 6, with 15 bases in between. This chain's CDR3 is CASSLGGGGNEQFF. In DNA, the CDR3 is TGTGCCAGCAGTCTCGGGGGCGGGGGCAATGAGCAGTTCTTC.

V usage is TRBV9 and J usage is TRBJ1-6, with D perhaps matching TRBD1 (5 bases). Germline V gene lookup returns CDR1 SGDLS and CDR2 YYNGEE. This CDR3 spans 15 amino acids. V was pared by 0 bases and J by 7 bases, with 11 bases between. As DNA, the CDR3 is TGTGCCAGCAGCGTAGCAGGGTTTCAGAATTCACCCCTCCACTTT. This translates into CASSVAGFQNSPLHF.

The genes are TRBV15 and TRBJ1-2; D not resolved. Germline V gene sequence: CDR1 LNHNV, CDR2 YYDKDF (reference sequence). Trimming took 0 bases from V and 8 from J, leaving 4 bases between them. The CDR3 is made up of 11 amino acids. As DNA, the CDR3 is TGTGCCACCAGCAGAGATCCAGGCTACACCTTC. Translation: CATSRDPGYTF.

The gene calls are TRBV5-4 and TRBJ2-7; maybe TRBD2 (5 bases). The CDR3 covers 14 residues. Germline assignment: CDR1 SGHNT and CDR2 YYREEE (reference sequence). The ends were cut back, 5 bases at V and 0 bases at J, with 12 bases in the middle. Here the CDR3 reads CASSTSSASYEQYF. The CDR3 DNA sequence: TGTGCCAGCAGTACTAGTAGCGCCTCCTACGAGCAGTACTTC.

The V gene is TRBV2, the J gene TRBJ1-3; D ambiguous. The CDR3 contains 13 residues. Trimming left V 6 bases short and J 0 bases short, with 6 bases between. CDR1 and CDR2 from the germline V gene are SNHLY and FYNNEI. The CDR3 reads CASRSGSGNTIYF. The CDR3 DNA follows: TGTGCCAGCAGGAGTGGCTCTGGAAACACCATATATTTT.

The rearrangement links TRBV7-2 to TRBJ1-1, with 9 bases aligning to TRBD1. CDR1 is SGHTA and CDR2 is FQGNSA in the germline V gene. J lost 1 base, V lost 5 bases, and 5 bases had no gene match. The CDR3 loop spans 15 amino acids. The DNA of the CDR3 is TGTGCCAGCAGCAAATCGACAGGGGGGAACACTGAAGCTTTCTTT. This gives the protein CASSKSTGGNTEAFF.

This chain connects TRBV7-9 to TRBJ2-7; 7 bases agree with TRBD1. V lost 5 bases to trimming and J lost 2 bases; unmatched junction nucleotides: 18. The V gene's germline CDR1 is SEHNR and CDR2 FQNEAQ (reference sequence). This CDR3 spans 18 amino acids. CDR3 in DNA: TGTGCCAGCAGCCAACCACTCGGGACAGCCCTTTTAACCTACGAGCAGTACTTC. It encodes CASSQPLGTALLTYEQYF.

J is TRBJ2-7 and V is TRBV7-2, with D perhaps matching TRBD2 (5 bases). Germline CDR1 and CDR2: SGHTA and FQGNSA. The CDR3 is made up of 17 amino acids. V lost 2 bases and J lost 0, with 17 bases in between. CDR3 loop: CASSLWASGQSSYEQYF. For the CDR3, the DNA is TGTGCCAGCAGCTTATGGGCAAGCGGTCAGAGCTCCTACGAGCAGTACTTC.

This clone was detected a few times. This rearrangement joins TRBV7-3 to TRBJ2-2, with TRBD2 matching 7 bases. Germline trimming cut 5 bases from V and 6 bases from J; bases unmatched to any gene: 6. In germline, CDR1 is SGHTA, CDR2 FQGTGA. There are 14 residues in the CDR3. The CDR3 loop reads CASSKSSGAGELFF. CDR3 sequence (DNA): TGTGCCAGCAGCAAAAGCAGCGGGGCCGGGGAGCTGTTTTTT.

The chain carries TRBV11-2 and TRBJ2-7; D may be TRBD1 (5 bases). Trimming took off 4 bases at V and 0 bases at J, with 13 bases between the two ends. The CDR3 is 15 amino acids. Per the germline V gene, CDR1 is SGHAT and CDR2 is FQNNGV. CDR3: CASSSSGSNSYEQYF. Here the CDR3 DNA reads TGTGCCAGCAGCTCTTCAGGGTCTAACTCCTACGAGCAGTACTTC.

The CDR3 region is CASSRGQDLRVSSQPQHF. The CDR3 DNA sequence: TGCGCCAGCAGCCGCGGACAGGATTTACGGGTCTCTAGTCAGCCCCAGCATTTT. The genes are TRBV10-2 and TRBJ1-5; 7 bases map to TRBD1. CDR3 length: 18 residues. Germline loops: CDR1 WSHSY, CDR2 SAAADI. V lost 6 bases, J lost 6 bases, and 20 bases stayed unmatched.

The chain uses TRBV9 and TRBJ2-3; TRBD2 might be the D (6 bases). Deletions cut 4 bases from V and 0 bases from J, with 12 bases between. CDR3 length equals 15 residues. Germline CDR1 SGDLS, CDR2 YYNGEE. The CDR3 nucleotides read TGTGCCAGCAGCCCTTGGGGGGTTAGCACAGATACGCAGTATTTT. Protein sequence: CASSPWGVSTDTQYF.

The V call is TRBV7-2, the J call TRBJ2-3; the match to TRBD1 covers 11 bases. V lost 4 bases to trimming and J lost 5 bases; unmatched junction nucleotides: 5. Germline V gene sequence: CDR1 SGHTA, CDR2 FQGNSA. The CDR3 is 15 amino acids. The CDR3 coding sequence is TGTGCCAGCAGCTCCGGACAGGGGGCTATAGATACGCAGTATTTT. As protein: CASSSGQGAIDTQYF.

This clone was detected only once. J is TRBJ2-7 and V is TRBV10-3; TRBD1 matches 9 bases. The trim removed 6 bases at V and 11 bases at J, leaving 14 bases unmatched. This CDR3 has 14 residues. The germline V gene has CDR1 ENHRY and CDR2 SYGVKD. The chain's CDR3 is CAIRENQDRGREYF. CDR3 DNA: TGTGCCATCAGGGAAAATCAGGACAGGGGAAGGGAGTACTTC.

This CDR3 is CASRTGTGNEQYF. CDR3 sequence (DNA): TGTGCCAGCAGAACTGGGACAGGGAACGAGCAGTACTTC. V and J are TRBV6-5 and TRBJ2-7, with 9 bases matching TRBD1. CDR1 and CDR2 from the germline V gene are MNHEY and SVGAGI. J lost 5 bases, V lost 6 bases, and 5 bases had no gene match. The CDR3 loop spans 13 amino acids.

In its sample, this clone was seen a few times. This chain links TRBV5-1 with TRBJ2-7, with 9 bases that match TRBD2. The junction had 3 bases not matched to a gene; V was cut back by 2 bases and J by 3 bases. The CDR3 contains 14 residues. From germline, CDR1 is SGHRS and CDR2 YFSETQ. The CDR3 DNA is TGCGCCAGCAGCTTTGGCGGGGGGGGCTACGAGCAGTACTTC. This translates into CASSFGGGGYEQYF.